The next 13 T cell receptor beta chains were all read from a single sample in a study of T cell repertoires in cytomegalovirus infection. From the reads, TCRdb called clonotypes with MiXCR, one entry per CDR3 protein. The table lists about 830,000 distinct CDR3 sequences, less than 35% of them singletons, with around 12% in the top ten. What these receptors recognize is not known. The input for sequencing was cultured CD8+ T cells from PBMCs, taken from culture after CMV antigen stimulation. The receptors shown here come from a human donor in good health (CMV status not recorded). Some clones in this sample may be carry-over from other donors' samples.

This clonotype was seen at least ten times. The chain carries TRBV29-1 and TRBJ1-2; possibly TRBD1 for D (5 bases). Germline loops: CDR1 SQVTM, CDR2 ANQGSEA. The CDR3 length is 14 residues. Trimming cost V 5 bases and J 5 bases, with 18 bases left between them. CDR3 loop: CSVIFGATQYGYTF. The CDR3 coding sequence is TGCAGCGTTATATTCGGGGCGACCCAGTATGGCTACACCTTC.

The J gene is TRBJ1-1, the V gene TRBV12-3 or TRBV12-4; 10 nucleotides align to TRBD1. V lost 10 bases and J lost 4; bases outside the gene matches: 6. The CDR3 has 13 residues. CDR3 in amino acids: CAIETGGVTEAFF. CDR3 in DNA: TGTGCCATCGAGACAGGGGGCGTCACTGAAGCTTTCTTT.

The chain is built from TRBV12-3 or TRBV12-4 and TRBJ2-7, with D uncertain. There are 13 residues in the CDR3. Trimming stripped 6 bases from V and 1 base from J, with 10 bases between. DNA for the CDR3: TGTGCCAGCAGCTCCTCGGAATCCTACGAGCAGTACTTC. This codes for CASSSSESYEQYF.

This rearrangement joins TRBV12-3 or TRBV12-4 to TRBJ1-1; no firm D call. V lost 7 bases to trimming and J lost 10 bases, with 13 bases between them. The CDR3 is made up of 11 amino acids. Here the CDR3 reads CASIIETGAFF. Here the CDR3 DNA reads TGTGCCAGCATCATTGAAACGGGAGCTTTCTTT.

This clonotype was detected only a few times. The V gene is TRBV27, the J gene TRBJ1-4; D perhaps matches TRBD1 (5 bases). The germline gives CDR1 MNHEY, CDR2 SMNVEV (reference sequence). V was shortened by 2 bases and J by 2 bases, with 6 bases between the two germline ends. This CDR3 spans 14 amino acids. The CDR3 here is CASSLGHTNEKLFF. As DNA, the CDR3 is TGTGCCAGCAGTTTAGGACATACTAATGAAAAACTGTTTTTT.

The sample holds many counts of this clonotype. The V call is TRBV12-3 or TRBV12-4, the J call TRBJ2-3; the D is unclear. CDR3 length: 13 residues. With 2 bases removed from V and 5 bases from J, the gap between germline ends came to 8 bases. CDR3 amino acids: CASSLPALDTQYF. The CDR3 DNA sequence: TGTGCCAGCAGTTTACCCGCTTTAGATACGCAGTATTTT.

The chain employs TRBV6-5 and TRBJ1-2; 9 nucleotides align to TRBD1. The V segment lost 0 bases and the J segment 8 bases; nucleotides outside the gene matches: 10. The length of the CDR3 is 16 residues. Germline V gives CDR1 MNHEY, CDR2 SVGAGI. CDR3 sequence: CASSYSIKGQGYGYTF. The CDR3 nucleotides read TGTGCCAGCAGTTACTCGATTAAGGGACAGGGATACGGCTACACCTTC.

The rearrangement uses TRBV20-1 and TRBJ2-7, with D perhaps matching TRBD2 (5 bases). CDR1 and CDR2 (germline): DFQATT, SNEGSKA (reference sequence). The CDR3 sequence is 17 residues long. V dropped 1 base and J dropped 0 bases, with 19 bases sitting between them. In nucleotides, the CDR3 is TGCAGTGCTAGAGCTCACATTCCGGCGGGTATCTCCTACGAGCAGTACTTC. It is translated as CSARAHIPAGISYEQYF.

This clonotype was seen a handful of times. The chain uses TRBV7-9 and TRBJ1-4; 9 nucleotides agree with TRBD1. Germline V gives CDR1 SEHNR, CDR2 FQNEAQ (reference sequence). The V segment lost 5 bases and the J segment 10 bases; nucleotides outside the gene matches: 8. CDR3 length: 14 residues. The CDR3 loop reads CASSAGQGLPKLFF. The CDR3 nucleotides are TGTGCCAGCAGCGCGGGACAGGGCCTCCCAAAACTGTTTTTT.

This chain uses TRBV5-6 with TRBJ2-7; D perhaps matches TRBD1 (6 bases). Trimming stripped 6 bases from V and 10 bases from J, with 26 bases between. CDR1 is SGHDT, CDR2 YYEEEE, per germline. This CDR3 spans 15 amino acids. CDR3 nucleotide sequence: TGTGCCAGCACCTCTAGGGACAATGGCCCTACGCGACAGTACGTC. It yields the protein CASTSRDNGPTRQYV.

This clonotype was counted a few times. The CDR3 here is CASTRLMTGLNQPQHF. CDR3 coding DNA: TGTGCCAGTACCCGGCTAATGACAGGGCTAAATCAGCCCCAGCATTTT. The V call is TRBV19, the J call TRBJ1-5, with 7 positions matching TRBD1. Germline trimming cut 7 bases from V and 4 bases from J; bases unmatched to any gene: 13. This CDR3 comprises 16 residues. Germline CDR1 reads LNHDA; CDR2 reads SQIVND (reference sequence).

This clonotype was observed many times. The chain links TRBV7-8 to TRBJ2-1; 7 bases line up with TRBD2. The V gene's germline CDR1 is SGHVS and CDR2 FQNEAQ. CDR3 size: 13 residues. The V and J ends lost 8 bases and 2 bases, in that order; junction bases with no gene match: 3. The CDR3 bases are TGTGCCAGCGGTGCGGGGGCCTACAATGAGCAGTTCTTC. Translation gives CASGAGAYNEQFF. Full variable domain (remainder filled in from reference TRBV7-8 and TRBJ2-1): GAGVSQSPRYKVAKRGQDVALRCDPISGHVSLFWYQQALGQGPEFLTYFQNEAQLDKSGLPSDRFFAERPEGSVSTLKIQRTQQEDSAVYLCASGAGAYNEQFFGPGTRLTVL.

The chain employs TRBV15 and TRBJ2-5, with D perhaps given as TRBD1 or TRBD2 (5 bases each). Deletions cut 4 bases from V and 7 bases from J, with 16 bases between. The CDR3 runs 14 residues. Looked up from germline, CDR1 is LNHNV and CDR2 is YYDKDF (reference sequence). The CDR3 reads CATSMGRDGRTQYF. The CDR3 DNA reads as TGTGCCACCAGCATGGGACGGGACGGTCGGACCCAGTACTTC.